This entry concerns a single T cell receptor (beta chain). The antigen remains undetermined. The data were taken from a study of T cell repertoires in cytomegalovirus infection. MiXCR, applied by TCRdb to the reads, yields one record per CDR3 protein. The sample has 700,000 to 850,000 distinct CDR3 sequences, around a third seen once. This TCR was recovered from a human donor in good health (CMV status not recorded). Some clones in this sample may be carry-over from other donors' samples. The starting material was cultured CD8+ T cells from PBMCs, obtained from culture after CMV antigen stimulation.

CDR3 amino acids: CASSIGRTEQYF. The DNA of the CDR3 is TGTGCCAGTAGTATCGGCAGGACCGAGCAGTACTTC. This sequence joins TRBV19 and TRBJ2-7; no clear D gene. Germline CDR1 LNHDA, CDR2 SQIVND (reference sequence). This CDR3 comprises 12 residues. The V end lost 3 bases, the J end lost 6 bases, and 9 bases lay between the germline ends.